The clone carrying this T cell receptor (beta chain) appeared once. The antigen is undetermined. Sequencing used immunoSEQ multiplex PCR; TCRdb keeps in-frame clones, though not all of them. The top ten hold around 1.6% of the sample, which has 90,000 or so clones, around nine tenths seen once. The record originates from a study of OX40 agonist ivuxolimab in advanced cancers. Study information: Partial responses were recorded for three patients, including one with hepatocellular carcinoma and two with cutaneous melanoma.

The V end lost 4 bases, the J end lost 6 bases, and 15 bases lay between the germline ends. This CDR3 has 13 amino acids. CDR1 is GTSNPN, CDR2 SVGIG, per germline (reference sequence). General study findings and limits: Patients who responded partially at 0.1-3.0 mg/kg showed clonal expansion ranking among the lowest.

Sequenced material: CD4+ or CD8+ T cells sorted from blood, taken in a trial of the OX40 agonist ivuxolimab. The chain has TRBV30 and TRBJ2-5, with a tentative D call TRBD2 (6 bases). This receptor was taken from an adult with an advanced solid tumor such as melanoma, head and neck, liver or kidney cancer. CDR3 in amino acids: CAWMGAGRKTQYF. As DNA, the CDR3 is TGTGCCTGGATGGGCGCGGGGAGGAAGACCCAGTACTTC.